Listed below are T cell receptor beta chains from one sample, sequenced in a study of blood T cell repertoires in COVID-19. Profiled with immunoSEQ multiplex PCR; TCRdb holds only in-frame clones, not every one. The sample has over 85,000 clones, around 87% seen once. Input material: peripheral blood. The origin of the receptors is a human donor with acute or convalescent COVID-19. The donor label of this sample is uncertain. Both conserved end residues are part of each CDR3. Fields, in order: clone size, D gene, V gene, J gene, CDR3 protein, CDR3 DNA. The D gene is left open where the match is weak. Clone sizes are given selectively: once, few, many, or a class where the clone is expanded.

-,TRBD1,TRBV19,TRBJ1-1,CASSWDREGLMNTEAFF,TGTGCCAGCTCATGGGACAGGGAGGGATTAATGAACACTGAAGCTTTCTTT
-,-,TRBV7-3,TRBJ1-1,CASSLSGMNTEAFF,TGTGCCAGCAGCTTATCAGGGATGAACACTGAAGCTTTCTTT
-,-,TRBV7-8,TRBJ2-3,CASSLGTAYTDTQYF,TGTGCCAGCAGCTTAGGGACAGCCTACACAGATACGCAGTATTTT
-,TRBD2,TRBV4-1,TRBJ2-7,CASSQDFSAGGAYEQYF,TGCGCCAGCAGCCAAGATTTTTCAGCGGGGGGCGCCTACGAGCAGTACTTC
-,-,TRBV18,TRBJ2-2,CASSPLVEGMDPGELFF,TGTGCCAGCTCACCACTTGTGGAGGGAATGGATCCCGGGGAGCTGTTTTTT
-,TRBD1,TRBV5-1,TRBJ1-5,CASSVGQGNQPQHF,TGCGCCAGCAGCGTGGGACAGGGGAATCAGCCCCAGCATTTT
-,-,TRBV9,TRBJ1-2,CASSPSFSDTYGYTF,TGTGCCAGCAGCCCCTCGTTTTCAGATACCTATGGCTACACCTTC
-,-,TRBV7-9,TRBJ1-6,CASSLDVHRTLHF,TGTGCCAGCAGCTTAGATGTTCACAGAACCCTCCACTTT
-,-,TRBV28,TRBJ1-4,CASRPRVGEKLFF,TGTGCCAGCAGGCCCCGGGTTGGGGAAAAACTGTTTTTT
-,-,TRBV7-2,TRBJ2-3,CASTLSTDTQYF,TGTGCCAGCACCCTAAGCACAGATACGCAGTATTTT
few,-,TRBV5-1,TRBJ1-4,CASSFKGLGTNEKLFF,TGCGCCAGCTCTTTTAAGGGGCTAGGGACTAATGAAAAACTGTTTTTT
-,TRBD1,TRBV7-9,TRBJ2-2,CASSARQGVSGELFF,TGTGCCAGCAGCGCCCGACAGGGGGTGAGCGGGGAGCTGTTTTTT
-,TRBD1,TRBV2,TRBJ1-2,CASSEEQGDYGYTF,TGTGCCAGCAGTGAAGAACAGGGGGACTATGGCTACACCTTC
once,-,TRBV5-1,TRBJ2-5,CASSLTGSETQYF,TGCGCCAGCAGCTTGACAGGGTCAGAGACCCAGTACTTC
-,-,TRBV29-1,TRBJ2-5,CSVGRSVQETQYF,TGCAGCGTTGGGCGGAGTGTTCAAGAGACCCAGTACTTC
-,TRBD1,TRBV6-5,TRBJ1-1,CASSHGQGAVTEAFF,TGTGCCAGCAGCCACGGACAGGGGGCTGTCACTGAAGCTTTCTTT
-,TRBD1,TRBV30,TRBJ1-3,CAWNSKTGGAGNTIYF,TGTGCCTGGAATTCAAAGACAGGGGGTGCTGGAAACACCATATATTTT
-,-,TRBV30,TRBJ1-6,CAWSVLEDISSYNSPLHF,TGTGCCTGGAGTGTACTTGAGGACATCAGCTCCTATAATTCACCCCTCCACTTT
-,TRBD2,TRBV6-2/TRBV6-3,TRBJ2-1,CASSSFLTSGVRNEQFF,TGTGCCAGCAGTTCCTTCCTGACTAGCGGGGTTAGGAATGAGCAGTTCTTC
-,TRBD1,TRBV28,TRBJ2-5,CASSIRRTGRYQETQYF,TGTGCCAGCAGTATACGCCGGACAGGGAGGTACCAAGAGACCCAGTACTTC
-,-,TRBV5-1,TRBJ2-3,CASSRGSSTDTQYF,TGCGCCAGCAGCCGGGGGTCGAGCACAGATACGCAGTATTTT
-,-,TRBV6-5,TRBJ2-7,CASIGASYEQYF,TGTGCCAGCATAGGGGCCTCCTACGAGCAGTACTTC
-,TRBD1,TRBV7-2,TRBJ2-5,CASSTGVETQYF,TGTGCCAGCAGCACAGGGGTAGAGACCCAGTACTTC
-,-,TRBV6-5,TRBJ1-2,CASSTDRMGGYTF,TGTGCCAGCAGCACAGACAGGATGGGTGGCTACACCTTC
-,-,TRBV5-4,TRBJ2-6,CASSPKRAGVSSGANVLTF,TGTGCCAGCAGCCCGAAAAGGGCAGGGGTTAGTTCTGGGGCCAACGTCCTGACTTTC
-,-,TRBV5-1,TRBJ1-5,CASSPDGASNQPQHF,TGCGCCAGCAGCCCGGATGGGGCTAGCAATCAGCCCCAGCATTTT
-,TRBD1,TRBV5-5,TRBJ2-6,CASSSPGQGREGANVLTF,TGTGCCAGCAGCTCGCCGGGACAGGGAAGAGAAGGGGCCAACGTCCTGACTTTC
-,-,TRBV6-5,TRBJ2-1,CASRAGNEQFF,TGTGCCAGCAGAGCCGGGAACGAGCAGTTCTTC
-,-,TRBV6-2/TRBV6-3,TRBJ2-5,CASSYPDSLGAQETQYF,TGTGCCAGCAGTTACCCGGACAGTTTAGGGGCCCAAGAGACCCAGTACTTC
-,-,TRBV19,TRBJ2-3,CASGLGDLTDTQYF,TGTGCCAGTGGGCTAGGGGATCTCACAGATACGCAGTATTTT
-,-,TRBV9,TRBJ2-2,CASSVFQTVGGELFF,TGTGCCAGCAGCGTATTCCAGACAGTGGGCGGGGAGCTGTTTTTT
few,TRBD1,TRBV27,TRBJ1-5,CASSSQGGISNQPQHF,TGTGCCAGCAGTTCACAGGGGGGGATTAGCAATCAGCCCCAGCATTTT
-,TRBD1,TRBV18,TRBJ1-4,CASSPPGQGNEKLFF,TGTGCCAGCTCACCACCGGGACAGGGGAATGAAAAACTGTTTTTT
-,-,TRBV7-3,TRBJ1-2,CASSLGQQSRDGYTF,TGTGCCAGCAGCTTAGGGCAGCAGAGCAGGGATGGCTACACCTTC
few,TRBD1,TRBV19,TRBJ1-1,CASDDRGDTEAFF,TGTGCCAGTGATGACAGGGGAGACACTGAAGCTTTCTTT
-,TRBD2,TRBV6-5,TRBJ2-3,CASSYGGGTDTQYF,TGTGCCAGCAGTTACGGGGGGGGCACAGATACGCAGTATTTT
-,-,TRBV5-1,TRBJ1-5,CASSFGTPDQPQHF,TGCGCCAGCAGCTTCGGGACACCTGATCAGCCCCAGCATTTT
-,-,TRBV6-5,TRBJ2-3,CASTAEKGADTQYF,TGTGCCAGCACAGCGGAAAAGGGGGCAGATACGCAGTATTTT
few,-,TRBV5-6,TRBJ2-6,CASSILVQVVGANVLTF,TGTGCCAGCAGCATCCTTGTGCAGGTTGTGGGGGCCAACGTCCTGACTTTC
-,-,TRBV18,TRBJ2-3,CASSPATGSTDTQYF,TGTGCCAGCTCACCAGCGACAGGTAGCACAGATACGCAGTATTTT
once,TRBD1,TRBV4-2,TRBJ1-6,CASSQGWAGGAYNSPLHF,TGTGCCAGCAGCCAAGGCTGGGCAGGGGGCGCCTATAATTCACCCCTCCACTTT
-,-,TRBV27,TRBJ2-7,CASSYLTGTYEQYF,TGTGCCAGCAGTTATTTAACAGGGACCTACGAGCAGTACTTC
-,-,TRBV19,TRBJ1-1,CASSIRGSTEAFF,TGTGCCAGTAGTATCCGGGGAAGCACTGAAGCTTTCTTT
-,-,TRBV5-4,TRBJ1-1,CASSLVQGNTEAFF,TGTGCCAGCAGCTTGGTTCAGGGGAACACTGAAGCTTTCTTT
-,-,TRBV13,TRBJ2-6,CASRDARRISGANVLTF,TGTGCCAGCAGGGACGCCCGGAGGATCTCTGGGGCCAACGTCCTGACTTTC
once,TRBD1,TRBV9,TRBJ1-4,CASSPRTGTEKLFF,TGTGCCAGCAGCCCCAGGACAGGGACCGAAAAACTGTTTTTT
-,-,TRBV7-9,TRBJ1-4,CASILLATNEKLFF,TGTGCCAGCATCCTCCTTGCAACTAATGAAAAACTGTTTTTT
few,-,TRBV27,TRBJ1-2,CASSLTGATNYGYTF,TGTGCCAGCAGTTTAACAGGAGCGACTAACTATGGCTACACCTTC
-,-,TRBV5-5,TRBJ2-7,CASSLSGRRYEQYF,TGTGCCAGCAGCTTGAGTGGTCGTCGGTACGAGCAGTACTTC
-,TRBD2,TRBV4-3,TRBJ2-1,CASSQALLAVEYNEQFF,TGCGCCAGCAGCCAAGCCCTCCTAGCGGTAGAGTACAATGAGCAGTTCTTC
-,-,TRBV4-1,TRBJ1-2,CASSRRTVPNYGYTF,TGCGCCAGCAGCCGGAGGACAGTTCCTAACTATGGCTACACCTTC
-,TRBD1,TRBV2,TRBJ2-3,CASRQGQGTDTQYF,TGTGCCAGCAGGCAGGGACAGGGAACAGATACGCAGTATTTT
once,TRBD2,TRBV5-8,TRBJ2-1,CASSSGTSRVPGEQFF,TGTGCCAGCAGCTCCGGGACTAGTCGGGTGCCCGGTGAGCAGTTCTTC
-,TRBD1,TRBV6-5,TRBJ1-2,CASSFGQGVGYTF,TGTGCCAGCAGTTTCGGACAGGGGGTCGGCTACACCTTC
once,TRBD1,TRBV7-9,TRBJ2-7,CASSLPYRGRAYEQYF,TGTGCCAGCAGCTTACCCTACAGGGGGCGCGCCTACGAGCAGTACTTC
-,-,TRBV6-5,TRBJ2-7,CASSWTAARTYEQYF,TGTGCCAGCAGTTGGACAGCAGCCCGTACCTACGAGCAGTACTTC